A single sample gave rise to the 10 T cell receptor beta chains below, sequenced in a study of shared clonotypes between healthy human individuals (dated by TCRdb to the early 2020s). Libraries were constructed by the immunoSEQ multiplex PCR assay. Drawn from immuneACCESS, this table holds only the in-frame rearrangements with V and J called that TCRdb kept. Clones are partly lost; checked studies trace under half to an unresolved V gene and leave the rest unexplained. For this sample there are approximately 620,000 clones; less than 98% appear just once. About 0.057% of the sample belongs to the ten largest clones. The sequenced sample was naive CD4+ T cells sorted from blood. The cell subset or site label for this specimen denotes: CD45RA+ positively selected. The receptors stem from a young woman in good health.

The chain employs TRBV5-1 and TRBJ2-7; 8 positions agree with TRBD1. This CDR3 contains 13 residues. Germline V gene lookup returns CDR1 SGHRS and CDR2 YFSETQ. The V and J ends lost 5 bases and 3 bases, in that order; junction bases with no gene match: 4. The CDR3 here is CASRPGQDYEQYF. CDR3 bases: TGCGCCAGCAGACCGGGACAGGACTACGAGCAGTACTTC.

This chain connects TRBV11-2 to TRBJ1-3; 7 bases are a match to TRBD1. The CDR3 totals 13 residues. The V segment lost 3 bases and the J segment 10 bases; nucleotides outside the gene matches: 6. The germline V gene has CDR1 SGHAT and CDR2 FQNNGV. CDR3 DNA: TGTGCCAGCAGCTTCAGAGGGGGCAGGACCATATATTTT. This sequence encodes CASSFRGGRTIYF.

The chain uses TRBV5-1 and TRBJ2-3; no clear D. V lost 0 bases and J lost 0, with 11 bases in between. Per germline, CDR1 SGHRS and CDR2 YFSETQ. The CDR3 runs 16 residues. The CDR3, as DNA: TGCGCCAGCAGCTTGGTGACGGTGAAAAGCACAGATACGCAGTATTTT. It codes for CASSLVTVKSTDTQYF.

This clone was seen just once. The chain uses TRBV5-1 and TRBJ1-3; no definite D call. The CDR3 has 16 amino acids. V lost 0 bases to trimming and J lost 0 bases, with 10 bases between them. Germline CDR1 reads SGHRS; CDR2 reads YFSETQ. CDR3 residues: CASSLVAGDSGNTIYF. Written as DNA, the CDR3 is TGCGCCAGCAGCTTGGTTGCGGGTGACTCTGGAAACACCATATATTTT.

The V and J genes are TRBV6-5 and TRBJ1-5; D unresolved. Trimming removed 8 bases at V and 4 bases at J, with 12 bases between. Germline V gives CDR1 MNHEY, CDR2 SVGAGI. The CDR3 length is 13 residues. In DNA, the CDR3 is TGTGCCAGCGGTGTGGAGGGAAATCAGCCCCAGCATTTT. Residues: CASGVEGNQPQHF.

Remarks on this clone: This sample also contains other DNA sequences that code for the same CDR3. The rearrangement links TRBV30 to TRBJ2-2; tentative D call: TRBD2 (6 bases). The germline V and J ends were trimmed by 0 bases and 4 bases, with 6 bases remaining between them. The CDR3 is 13 residues long. Germline V CDR1 and CDR2: GTSNPN, SVGIG (reference sequence). The CDR3 nucleotides read TGTGCCTGGAGTGTGGGAGGCACCGGGGAGCTGTTTTTT. This encodes CAWSVGGTGELFF. Complete variable domain (other parts from reference TRBV30 and TRBJ2-2): SQTIHQWPATLVQPVGSPLSLECTVEGTSNPNLYWYRQAAGRGLQLLFYSVGIGQISSEVPQNLSASRPQDRQFILSSKKLLLSDSGFYLCAWSVGGTGELFFGEGSRLTVL.

This clone occurred once. The same CDR3 can be traced to other DNA sequences in this sample. Here the CDR3 DNA reads TGCGCCAGCAGCCGCATACTGGTAAACACCGGGGAGCTGTTTTTT. It specifies CASSRILVNTGELFF. The chain joins TRBV4-1 to TRBJ2-2; D gene uncertain. The CDR3 loop spans 15 amino acids. CDR1 and CDR2 from the germline V gene are MGHRA and YSYEKL. Trimming removed 4 bases from V and 2 bases from J, with 11 bases in between.

To note about this clone: Other DNA variants within this sample encode the same CDR3. The chain combines TRBV5-1 with TRBJ1-5; 8 nucleotides agree with TRBD1. The V gene end was trimmed by 0 bases and the J gene end by 4 bases; junction bases not matched to a gene: 3. The germline V gene has CDR1 SGHRS and CDR2 YFSETQ. This CDR3 region has 15 residues. The CDR3 protein is CASSLGQGANQPQHF. In nucleotides, the CDR3 is TGCGCCAGCAGCTTGGGGCAGGGGGCGAATCAGCCCCAGCATTTT. The full variable domain, in which reference TRBV5-1 and TRBJ1-5 provide the parts outside the CDR3, is KAGVTQTPRYLIKTRGQQVTLSCSPISGHRSVSWYQQTPGQGLQFLFEYFSETQRNKGNFPGRFSGRQFSNSRSEMNVSTLELGDSALYLCASSLGQGANQPQHFGDGTRLSIL.

V gene TRBV19 combines with J gene TRBJ2-7; 8 nucleotides align to TRBD1. The CDR3 loop spans 15 amino acids. Germline CDR1 LNHDA, CDR2 SQIVND (reference sequence). The ends lost 4 bases at V and 3 bases at J; junction bases unmatched: 8. CDR3 protein: CASSSPGQGFYEQYF. The DNA of the CDR3 is TGTGCCAGTAGTAGTCCCGGACAGGGTTTCTACGAGCAGTACTTC.

The J gene is TRBJ1-2, the V gene TRBV28; no definite D call. There are 11 residues in the CDR3. From germline, CDR1 is MDHEN and CDR2 SYDVKM. Trimming took 6 bases from V and 7 from J, leaving 9 bases between them. The CDR3 loop reads CASRVDIGYTF. As DNA, the CDR3 is TGTGCCAGCAGAGTCGACATTGGCTACACCTTC.